Below, one T cell receptor beta chain is given with its context. This sample stems from a study of blood T cell repertoires in COVID-19. At the level of the study: Sample material is recorded as cDNA or gDNA derived from T cells, B-cell-depleted T cells, or PBMCs.

Measured with immunoSEQ multiplex PCR; TCRdb has only the in-frame clones, and not every one. The sample holds a few hundred thousand clones, approximately 80% seen once. V lost 2 bases, J lost 6 bases, and 19 bases lay in between. The germline gives CDR1 GTSNPN, CDR2 SVGIG (reference sequence). The CDR3 consists of 15 residues. Sample: peripheral blood. The genes are TRBV30 and TRBJ1-2; maybe TRBD1 (6 bases). The receptor's source is a woman aged 35 to 49 who had recovered from COVID-19. CDR3 protein: CAWSPSWGLGDGYTF. CDR3 coding DNA: TGTGCCTGGAGTCCCTCTTGGGGGCTGGGAGATGGCTACACCTTC.